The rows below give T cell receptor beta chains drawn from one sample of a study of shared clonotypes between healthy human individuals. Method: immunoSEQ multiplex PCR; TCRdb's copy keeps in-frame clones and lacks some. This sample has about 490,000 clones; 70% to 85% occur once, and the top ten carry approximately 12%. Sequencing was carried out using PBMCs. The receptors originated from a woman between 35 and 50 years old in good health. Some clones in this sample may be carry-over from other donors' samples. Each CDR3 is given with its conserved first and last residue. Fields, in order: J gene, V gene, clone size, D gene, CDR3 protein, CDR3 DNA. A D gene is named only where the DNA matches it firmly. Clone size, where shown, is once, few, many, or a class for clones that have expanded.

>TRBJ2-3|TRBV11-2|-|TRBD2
CASSSRLAGSTDTQYF
TGTGCCAGCAGCTCCAGACTAGCGGGGAGCACAGATACGCAGTATTTT
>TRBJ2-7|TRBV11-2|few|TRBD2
CASSFGSGRVYEQYF
TGTGCCAGCAGCTTCGGGAGCGGGAGGGTTTACGAGCAGTACTTC
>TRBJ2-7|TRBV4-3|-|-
CASSLTRTIYYEQYF
TGCGCCAGCAGCCTCACACGGACTATCTACTACGAGCAGTACTTC
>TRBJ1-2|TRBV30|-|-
CAWSGGRSESYGYTF
TGTGCCTGGAGTGGGGGTAGGAGTGAGAGCTATGGCTACACCTTC
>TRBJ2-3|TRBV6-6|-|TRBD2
CASSPGLGSDTQYF
TGTGCCAGCAGTCCGGGACTAGGCTCAGATACGCAGTATTTT
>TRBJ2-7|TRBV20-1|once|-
CSARGSIEQYF
TGCAGTGCTAGGGGCAGTATCGAGCAGTACTTC
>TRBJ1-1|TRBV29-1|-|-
CSGGQGSYTEAFF
TGCAGCGGGGGGCAGGGGTCTTACACTGAAGCTTTCTTT
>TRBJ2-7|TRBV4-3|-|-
CASSQELRVGGAASYEQYF
TGCGCCAGCAGCCAAGAGTTGAGGGTGGGGGGGGCAGCCTCCTACGAGCAGTACTTC
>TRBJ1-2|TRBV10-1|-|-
CASSVRTYGYTF
TGCGCCAGCAGTGTGAGGACCTATGGCTACACCTTC
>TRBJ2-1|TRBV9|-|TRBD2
CASSARTSVDNEQFF
TGTGCCAGCAGCGCCCGGACTAGCGTAGACAATGAGCAGTTCTTC
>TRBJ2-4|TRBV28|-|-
CASSWGGIQGPLAKNIQYF
TGTGCCAGCAGTTGGGGTGGGATACAGGGTCCTCTAGCCAAAAACATTCAGTACTTC
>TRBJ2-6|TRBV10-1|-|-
CASSGPIQGSGANVLTF
TGCGCCAGCAGTGGGCCTATACAGGGATCCGGGGCCAACGTCCTGACTTTC
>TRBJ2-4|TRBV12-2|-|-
CASRPPGAPVAKNIQYF
TGTGCAAGTCGCCCGCCAGGGGCCCCGGTAGCCAAAAACATTCAGTACTTC